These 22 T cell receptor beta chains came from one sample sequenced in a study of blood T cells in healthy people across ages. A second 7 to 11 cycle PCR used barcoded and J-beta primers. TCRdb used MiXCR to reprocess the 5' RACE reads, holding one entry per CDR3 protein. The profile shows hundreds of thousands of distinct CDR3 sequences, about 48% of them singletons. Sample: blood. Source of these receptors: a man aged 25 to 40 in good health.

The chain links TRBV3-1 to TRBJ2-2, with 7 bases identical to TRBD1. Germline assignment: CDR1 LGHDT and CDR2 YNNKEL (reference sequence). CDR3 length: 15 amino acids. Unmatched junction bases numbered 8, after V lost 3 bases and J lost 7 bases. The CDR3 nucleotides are TGTGCCAGCAGCCACATACAGGGGTTTGGCGGGGAGCTGTTTTTT. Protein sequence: CASSHIQGFGGELFF.

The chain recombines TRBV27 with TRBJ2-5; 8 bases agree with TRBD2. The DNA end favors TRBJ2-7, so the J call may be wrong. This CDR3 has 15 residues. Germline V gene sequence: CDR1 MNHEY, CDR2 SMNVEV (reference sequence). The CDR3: CASSLGYGGEYEQYF. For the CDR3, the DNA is TGTGCCAGCAGTTTAGGCTACGGGGGGGAGTACGAGCAGTACTTC.

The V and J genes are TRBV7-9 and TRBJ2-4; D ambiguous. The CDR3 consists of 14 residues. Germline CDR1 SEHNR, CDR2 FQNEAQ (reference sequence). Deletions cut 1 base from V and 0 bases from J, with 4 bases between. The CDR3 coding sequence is TGTGCCAGCAGCTTAGTTTTAGCCAAAAACATTCAGTACTTC. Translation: CASSLVLAKNIQYF.

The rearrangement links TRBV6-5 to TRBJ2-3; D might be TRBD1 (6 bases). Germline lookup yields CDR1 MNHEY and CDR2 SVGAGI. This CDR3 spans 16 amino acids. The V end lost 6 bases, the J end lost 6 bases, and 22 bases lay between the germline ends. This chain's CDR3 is CASSRTDRWTIDTQYF. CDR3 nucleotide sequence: TGTGCCAGCAGCCGTACAGACAGGTGGACGATCGATACGCAGTATTTT.

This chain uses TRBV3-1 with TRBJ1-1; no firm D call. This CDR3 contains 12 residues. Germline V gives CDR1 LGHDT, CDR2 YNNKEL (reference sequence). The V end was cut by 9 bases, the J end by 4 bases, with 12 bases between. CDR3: CASKLGGTEAFF. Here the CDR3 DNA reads TGTGCCAGTAAACTCGGAGGCACTGAAGCTTTCTTT.

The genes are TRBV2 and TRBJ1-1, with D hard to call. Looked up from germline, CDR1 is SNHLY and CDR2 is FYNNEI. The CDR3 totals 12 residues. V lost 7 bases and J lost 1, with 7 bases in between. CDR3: CASTASNTEAFF. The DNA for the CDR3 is TGTGCCAGCACGGCCTCGAACACTGAAGCTTTCTTT.

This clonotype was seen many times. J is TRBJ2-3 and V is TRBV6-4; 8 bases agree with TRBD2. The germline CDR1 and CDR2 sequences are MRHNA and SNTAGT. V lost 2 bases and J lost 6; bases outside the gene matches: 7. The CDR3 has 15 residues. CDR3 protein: CASSDLAGTSDTQYF. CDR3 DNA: TGTGCCAGCAGTGACCTAGCGGGTACTTCGGATACGCAGTATTTT.

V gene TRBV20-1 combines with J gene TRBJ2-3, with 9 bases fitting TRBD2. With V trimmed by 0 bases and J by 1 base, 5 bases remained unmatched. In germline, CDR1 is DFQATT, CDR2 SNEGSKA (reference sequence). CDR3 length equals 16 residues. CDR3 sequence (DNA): TGCAGTGCTAGAGATCGCAGACTAGCGGGCACAGATACGCAGTATTTT. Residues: CSARDRRLAGTDTQYF.

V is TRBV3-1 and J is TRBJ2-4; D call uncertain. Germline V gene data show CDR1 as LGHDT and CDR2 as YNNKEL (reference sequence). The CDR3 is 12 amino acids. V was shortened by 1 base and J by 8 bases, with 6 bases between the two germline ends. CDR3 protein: CASSQVEHIQYF. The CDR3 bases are TGTGCCAGCAGCCAAGTTGAACACATTCAGTACTTC. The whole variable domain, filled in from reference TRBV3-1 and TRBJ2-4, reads DTAVSQTPKYLVTQMGNDKSIKCEQNLGHDTMYWYKQDSKKFLKIMFSYNNKELIINETVPNRFSPKSPDKAHLNLHINSLELGDSAVYFCASSQVEHIQYFGAGTRLSVL.

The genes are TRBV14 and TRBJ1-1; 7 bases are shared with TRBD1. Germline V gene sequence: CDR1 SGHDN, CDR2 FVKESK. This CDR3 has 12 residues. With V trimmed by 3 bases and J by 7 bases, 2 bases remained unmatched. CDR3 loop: CASSHGTVEAFF. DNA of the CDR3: TGTGCCAGCAGCCACGGGACAGTTGAAGCTTTCTTT.

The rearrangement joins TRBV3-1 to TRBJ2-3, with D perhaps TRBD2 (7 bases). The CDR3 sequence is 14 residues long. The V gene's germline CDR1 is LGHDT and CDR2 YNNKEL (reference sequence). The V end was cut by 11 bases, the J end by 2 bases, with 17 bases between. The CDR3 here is CACRKGGDTDTQYF. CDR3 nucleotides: TGTGCCTGCCGAAAGGGGGGGGACACAGATACGCAGTATTTT.

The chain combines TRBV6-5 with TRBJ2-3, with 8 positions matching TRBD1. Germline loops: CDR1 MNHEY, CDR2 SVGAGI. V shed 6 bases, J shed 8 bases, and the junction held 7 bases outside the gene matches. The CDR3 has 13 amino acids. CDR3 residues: CASRGTGRGTQYF. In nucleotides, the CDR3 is TGTGCCAGCAGGGGGACAGGAAGAGGTACGCAGTATTTT.

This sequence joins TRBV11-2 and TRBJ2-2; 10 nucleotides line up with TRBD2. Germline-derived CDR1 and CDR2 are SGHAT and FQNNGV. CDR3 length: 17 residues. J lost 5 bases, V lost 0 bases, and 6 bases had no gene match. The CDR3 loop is CASSLDSGGRRTGELFF. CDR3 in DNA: TGTGCCAGCAGCTTAGATAGCGGGGGGCGTCGGACCGGGGAGCTGTTTTTT.

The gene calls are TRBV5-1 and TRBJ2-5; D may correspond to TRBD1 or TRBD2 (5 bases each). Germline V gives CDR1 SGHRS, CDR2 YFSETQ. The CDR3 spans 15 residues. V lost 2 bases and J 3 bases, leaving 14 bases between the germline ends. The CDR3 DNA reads TGCGCCAGCAGCTTAGCCGGGACCGGGAAAGAGACCCAGTACTTC. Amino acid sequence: CASSLAGTGKETQYF. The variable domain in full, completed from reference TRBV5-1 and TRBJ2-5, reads KAGVTQTPRYLIKTRGQQVTLSCSPISGHRSVSWYQQTPGQGLQFLFEYFSETQRNKGNFPGRFSGRQFSNSRSEMNVSTLELGDSALYLCASSLAGTGKETQYFGPGTRLLVL.

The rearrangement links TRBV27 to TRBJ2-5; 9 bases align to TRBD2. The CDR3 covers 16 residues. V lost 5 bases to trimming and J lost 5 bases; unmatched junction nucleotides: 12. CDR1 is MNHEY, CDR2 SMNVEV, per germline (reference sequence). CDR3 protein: CASSPLLAGYGETQYF. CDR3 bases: TGTGCCAGCAGTCCCCTCCTAGCGGGGTATGGGGAGACCCAGTACTTC.

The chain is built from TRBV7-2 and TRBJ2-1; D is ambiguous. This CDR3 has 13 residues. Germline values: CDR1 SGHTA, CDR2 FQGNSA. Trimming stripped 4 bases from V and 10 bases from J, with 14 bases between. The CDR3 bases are TGTGCCAGCAGCTCCCCCGAAAGGTACGAGCAGTTCTTC. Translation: CASSSPERYEQFF.

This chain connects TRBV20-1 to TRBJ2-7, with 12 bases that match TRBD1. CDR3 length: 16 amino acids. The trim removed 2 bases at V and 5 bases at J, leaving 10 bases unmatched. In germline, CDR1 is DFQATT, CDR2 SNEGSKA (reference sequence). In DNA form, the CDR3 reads TGCAGTGCTAGACGGACGGGACAGGGGGCATCCCACGAGCAGTACTTC. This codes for CSARRTGQGASHEQYF.

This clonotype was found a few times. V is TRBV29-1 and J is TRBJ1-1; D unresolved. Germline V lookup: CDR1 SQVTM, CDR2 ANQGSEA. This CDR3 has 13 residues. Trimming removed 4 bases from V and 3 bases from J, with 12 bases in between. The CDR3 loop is CSVGPGIDTEAFF. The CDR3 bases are TGCAGCGTTGGTCCGGGGATAGACACTGAAGCTTTCTTT.

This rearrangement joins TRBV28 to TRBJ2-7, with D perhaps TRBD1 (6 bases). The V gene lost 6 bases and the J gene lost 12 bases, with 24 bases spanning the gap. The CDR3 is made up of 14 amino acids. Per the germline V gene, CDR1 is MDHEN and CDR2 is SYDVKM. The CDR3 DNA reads TGTGCCAGCAGCCTAGGACAGACGCCACTACGAGCGTACTTC. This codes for CASSLGQTPLRAYF.

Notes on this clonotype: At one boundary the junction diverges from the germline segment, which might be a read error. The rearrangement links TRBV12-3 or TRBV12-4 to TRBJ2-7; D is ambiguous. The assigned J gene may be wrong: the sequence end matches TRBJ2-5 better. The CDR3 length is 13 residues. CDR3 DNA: TGTACCAGCAGGACCAGCCTACCAGGGACCCAGTACTTC. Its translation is CTSRTSLPGTQYF.

CDR3 nucleotide sequence: TGTGCCAGCAGTGCCGGGATCGTCGGCTACACCTTC. It encodes CASSAGIVGYTF. The chain uses TRBV6-2 or TRBV6-3 and TRBJ1-2; unclear D gene. Germline assignment: CDR1 MNHEY and CDR2 SVGEGT. V was clipped by 5 bases and J by 8 bases, with 12 bases between them. This CDR3 is built from 12 residues.

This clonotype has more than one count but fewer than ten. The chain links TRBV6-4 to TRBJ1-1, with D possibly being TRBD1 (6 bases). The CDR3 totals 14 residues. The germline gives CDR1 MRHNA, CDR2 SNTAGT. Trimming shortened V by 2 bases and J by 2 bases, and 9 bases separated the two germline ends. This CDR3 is CASSDGQPNTEAFF. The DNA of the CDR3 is TGTGCCAGCAGTGACGGACAGCCAAACACTGAAGCTTTCTTT.